This is a list of T cell receptor beta chains from one sample in a study of blood T cell repertoires in COVID-19. Profiling relied on immunoSEQ multiplex PCR, and the TCRdb table lists in-frame clones only, not all of them. The repertoire holds around 400,000 clones, with roughly 86% as singletons. Sequenced material: PBMCs or T cells enriched from blood (not recorded which). The receptors derive from a woman aged 25 to 45 who had recovered from COVID-19. Both conserved end residues are trimmed from each CDR3.

v_call cdr3_aa
TRBV3-1/TRBV3-2 ASSRRSTYEQY
TRBV6-5 ASLQAGSYEQY
TRBV29-1 STRDSWSYEQY
TRBV2 ASSLRRGGSYEQY
TRBV5-1 ASSLGLQSGMTGELF
TRBV24-1 ATSDKTVYGGYT
TRBV7-3 ASSLRLAGHNEQF
TRBV19 ASSISLAGAYEQY
TRBV19 ASSITGTPNYGYT
TRBV19 ASSNRGFPAPSANTEAF
TRBV7-8 ASSLGLAGSYNEQF
TRBV5-1 ASSLWTTVNTGELF
TRBV9 ASSGDSLSYNEQF
TRBV2 ASQYSVNEQF
TRBV5-1 ASSVGTGRGQPQH
TRBV7-6 ASSLSGGPYTGELF
TRBV3-1/TRBV3-2 ASSQDPAGKNQPQH
TRBV10-3 AISESTVGAGDEKLF
TRBV4-2 ASSHQNRGLGNQPQH
TRBV9 ASSVGGNTGELF
TRBV28 ASSPSGSSYEQY
TRBV11-3 ASSLGGSSGNTIY
TRBV6-5 ASSTGTEREKLF
TRBV11-2 ASSSGGLYEQY
TRBV30 AWSVDRDQPQH
TRBV18 ASSPLAGEETQY
TRBV29-1 SVKRDANSGNEQY
TRBV24-1 AISEGAEETQY
TRBV10-3 AISSSTGRDYEQY
TRBV12-3/TRBV12-4 ASRDYRLF
TRBV7-6 ASSQGGTPQH
TRBV28 ASSSRTEAYEQY
TRBV5-1 ASSVASGRNTDTQY
TRBV27 ASSLSTGLPYGYT
TRBV3-1/TRBV3-2 ASSQASRSYEQY
TRBV18 ASSPLDRENTEAF
TRBV2 ASTKDRGYEQY
TRBV30 AAFRDRAGGYT